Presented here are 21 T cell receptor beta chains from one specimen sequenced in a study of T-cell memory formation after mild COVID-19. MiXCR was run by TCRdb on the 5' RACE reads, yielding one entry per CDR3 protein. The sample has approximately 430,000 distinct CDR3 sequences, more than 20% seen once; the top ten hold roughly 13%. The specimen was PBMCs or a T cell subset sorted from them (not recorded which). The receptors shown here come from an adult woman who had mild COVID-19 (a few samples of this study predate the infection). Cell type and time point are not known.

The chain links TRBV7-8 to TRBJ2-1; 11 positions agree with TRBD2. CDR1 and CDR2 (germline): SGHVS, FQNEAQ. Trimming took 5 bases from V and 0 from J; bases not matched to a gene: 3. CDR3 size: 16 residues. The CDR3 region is CASSPSGRSSYNEQFF. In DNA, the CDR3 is TGTGCCAGCAGCCCTAGCGGGAGGAGCTCCTACAATGAGCAGTTCTTC.

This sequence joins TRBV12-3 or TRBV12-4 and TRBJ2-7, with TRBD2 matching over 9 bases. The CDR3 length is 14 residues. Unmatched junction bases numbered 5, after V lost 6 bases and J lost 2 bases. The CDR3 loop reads CASRRSGRAYEQYF. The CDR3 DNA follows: TGTGCCAGCAGACGTAGCGGGAGAGCCTACGAGCAGTACTTC.

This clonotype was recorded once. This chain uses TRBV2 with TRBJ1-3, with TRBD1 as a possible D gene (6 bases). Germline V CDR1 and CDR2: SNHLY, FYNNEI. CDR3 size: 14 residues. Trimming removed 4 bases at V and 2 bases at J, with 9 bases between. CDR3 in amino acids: CASSVTGPGNTIYF. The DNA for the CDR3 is TGTGCCAGCAGTGTCACAGGGCCTGGAAACACCATATATTTT.

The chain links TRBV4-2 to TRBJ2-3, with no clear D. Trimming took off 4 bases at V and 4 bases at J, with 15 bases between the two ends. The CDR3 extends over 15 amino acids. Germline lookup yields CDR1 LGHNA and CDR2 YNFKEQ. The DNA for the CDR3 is TGTGCCAGCAGCCGGGAACTACACGAGGCAGATACGCAGTATTTT. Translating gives CASSRELHEADTQYF.

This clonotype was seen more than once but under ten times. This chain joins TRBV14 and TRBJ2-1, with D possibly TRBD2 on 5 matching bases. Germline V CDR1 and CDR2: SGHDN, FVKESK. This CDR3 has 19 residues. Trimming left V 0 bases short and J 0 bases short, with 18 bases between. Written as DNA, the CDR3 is TGTGCCAGCAGCCAAGAGCATTTTCGGGGTTTGAGCTCCTACAATGAGCAGTTCTTC. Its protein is CASSQEHFRGLSSYNEQFF.

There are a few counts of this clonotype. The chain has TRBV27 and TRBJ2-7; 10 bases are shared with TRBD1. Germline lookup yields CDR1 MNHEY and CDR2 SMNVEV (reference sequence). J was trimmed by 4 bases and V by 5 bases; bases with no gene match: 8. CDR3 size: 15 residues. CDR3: CASSLGTGAGYEQYF. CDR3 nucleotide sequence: TGTGCCAGCAGTCTCGGGACAGGGGCAGGGTACGAGCAGTACTTC.

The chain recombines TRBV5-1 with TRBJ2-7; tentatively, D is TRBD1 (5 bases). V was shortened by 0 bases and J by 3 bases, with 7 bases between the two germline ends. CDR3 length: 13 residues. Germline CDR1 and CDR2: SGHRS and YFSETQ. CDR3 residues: CASSLEGIYEQYF. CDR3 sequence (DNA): TGCGCCAGCAGCTTGGAGGGGATCTACGAGCAGTACTTC.

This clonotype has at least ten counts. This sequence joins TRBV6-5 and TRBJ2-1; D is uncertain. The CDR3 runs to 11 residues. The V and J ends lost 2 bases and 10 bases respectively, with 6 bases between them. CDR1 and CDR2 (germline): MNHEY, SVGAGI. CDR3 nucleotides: TGTGCCAGCAGTTACCCCGGGGAGCAGTTCTTC. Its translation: CASSYPGEQFF.

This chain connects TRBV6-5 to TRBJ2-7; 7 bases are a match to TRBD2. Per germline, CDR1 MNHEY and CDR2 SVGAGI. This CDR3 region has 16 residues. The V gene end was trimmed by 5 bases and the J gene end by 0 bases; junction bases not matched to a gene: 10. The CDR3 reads CASSPERGRSSYEQYF. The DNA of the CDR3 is TGTGCCAGCAGTCCAGAGCGGGGTAGGAGCTCCTACGAGCAGTACTTC.

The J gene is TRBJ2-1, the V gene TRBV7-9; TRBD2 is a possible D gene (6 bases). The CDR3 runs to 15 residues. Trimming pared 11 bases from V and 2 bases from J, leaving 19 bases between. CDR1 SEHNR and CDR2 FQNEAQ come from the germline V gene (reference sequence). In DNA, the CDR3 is TGTGCCCGAGGCGGGGCCGGAGACCCCTACAATGAGCAGTTCTTC. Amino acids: CARGGAGDPYNEQFF.

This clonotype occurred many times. This CDR3 is CASSLSPELHTIGSGELFF. For the CDR3, the DNA is TGTGCCAGCAGTTTAAGCCCCGAACTACACACCATCGGTTCCGGGGAGCTGTTTTTT. V usage is TRBV12-3 or TRBV12-4 and J usage is TRBJ2-2; unclear D gene. The CDR3 contains 19 residues. Trimming pared 2 bases from V and 6 bases from J, leaving 25 bases between.

The CDR3, as DNA: TGTGCCAGCAGCCGTAATGGGTTGGGGGAGCAGTTCTTC. Its protein is CASSRNGLGEQFF. The chain employs TRBV6-5 and TRBJ2-1; the D is unclear. Germline CDR1 reads MNHEY; CDR2 reads SVGAGI. The CDR3 is 13 residues long. V was trimmed by 6 bases and J by 10 bases, leaving 16 bases between them.

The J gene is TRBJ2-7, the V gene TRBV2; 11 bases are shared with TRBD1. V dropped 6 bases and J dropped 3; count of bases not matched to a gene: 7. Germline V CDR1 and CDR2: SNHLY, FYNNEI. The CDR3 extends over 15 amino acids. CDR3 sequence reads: CASSQGQGGIYEQYF. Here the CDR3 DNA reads TGTGCCAGCAGCCAGGGACAGGGGGGAATCTACGAGCAGTACTTC.

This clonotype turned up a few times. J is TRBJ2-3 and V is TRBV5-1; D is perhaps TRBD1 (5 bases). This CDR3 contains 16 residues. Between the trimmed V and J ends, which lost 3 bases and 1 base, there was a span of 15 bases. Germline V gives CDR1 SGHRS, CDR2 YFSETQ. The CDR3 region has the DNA TGCGCCAGCAGCTGGCGAGGTCTCAGGGGCACAGATACGCAGTATTTT. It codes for CASSWRGLRGTDTQYF.

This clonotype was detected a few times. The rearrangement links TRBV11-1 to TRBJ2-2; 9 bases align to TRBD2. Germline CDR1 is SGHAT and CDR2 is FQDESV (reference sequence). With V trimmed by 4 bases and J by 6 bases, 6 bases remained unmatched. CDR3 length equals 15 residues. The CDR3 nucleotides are TGTGCCAGCAGCTCTTTAGCGGGAGTGTCCGGGGAGCTGTTTTTT. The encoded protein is CASSSLAGVSGELFF.

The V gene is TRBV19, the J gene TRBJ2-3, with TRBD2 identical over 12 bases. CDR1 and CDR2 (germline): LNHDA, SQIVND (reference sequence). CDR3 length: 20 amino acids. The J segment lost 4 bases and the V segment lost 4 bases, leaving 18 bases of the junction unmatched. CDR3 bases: TGTGCCAGTAGTAACGCTCGGGGGACTAGCGGGCCCGCAGTGGCAGATACGCAGTATTTT. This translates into CASSNARGTSGPAVADTQYF.

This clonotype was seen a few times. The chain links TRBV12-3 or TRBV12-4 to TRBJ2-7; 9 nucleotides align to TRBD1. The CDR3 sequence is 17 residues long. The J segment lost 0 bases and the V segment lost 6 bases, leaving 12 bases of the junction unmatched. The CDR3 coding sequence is TGTGCCAGCAGAACAGATTTAGGACAGGGGACCTCCTACGAGCAGTACTTC. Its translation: CASRTDLGQGTSYEQYF.

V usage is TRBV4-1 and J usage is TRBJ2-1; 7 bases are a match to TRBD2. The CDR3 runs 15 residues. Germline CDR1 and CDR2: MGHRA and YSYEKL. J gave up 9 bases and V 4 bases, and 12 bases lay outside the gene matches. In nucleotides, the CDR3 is TGCGCCAGCAGCCCCTTAGGGAGGGGTGAGAGTGAGCAGTTCTTC. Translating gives CASSPLGRGESEQFF.

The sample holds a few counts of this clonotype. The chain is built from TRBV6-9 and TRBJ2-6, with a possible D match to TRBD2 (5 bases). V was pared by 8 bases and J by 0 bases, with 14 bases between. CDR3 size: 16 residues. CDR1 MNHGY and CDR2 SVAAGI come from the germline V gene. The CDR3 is CASFPPEGSGANVLTF. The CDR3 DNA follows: TGTGCCAGCTTCCCCCCTGAGGGCTCTGGGGCCAACGTCCTGACTTTC.

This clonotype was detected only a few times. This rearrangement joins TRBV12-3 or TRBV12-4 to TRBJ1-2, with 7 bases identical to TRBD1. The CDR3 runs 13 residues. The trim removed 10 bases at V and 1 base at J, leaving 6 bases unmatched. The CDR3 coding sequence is TGTGCCATAGCCTACAGGGGTAACTATGGCTACACCTTC. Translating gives CAIAYRGNYGYTF.

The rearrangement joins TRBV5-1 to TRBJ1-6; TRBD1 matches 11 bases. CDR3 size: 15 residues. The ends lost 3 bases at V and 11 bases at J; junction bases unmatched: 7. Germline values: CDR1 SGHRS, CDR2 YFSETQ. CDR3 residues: CASSSDRGPAAPLHF. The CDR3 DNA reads TGCGCCAGCAGCTCGGACAGGGGGCCCGCGGCACCCCTCCACTTT.